The 26 T cell receptor beta chains listed next were all sequenced from one sample in a study of blood T cell repertoires in COVID-19. Measured with immunoSEQ multiplex PCR; TCRdb has only the in-frame clones, and not every one. The table includes about 170,000 clones, around 87% detected once. The sequenced material came from peripheral blood. The receptors were sampled from a woman older than 75 with COVID-19, enrolled during active disease.

V and J are TRBV7-9 and TRBJ1-3; 9 bases agree with TRBD1. V was clipped by 1 base and J by 4 bases; unmatched bases: 11. The CDR3 consists of 18 residues. Germline-derived CDR1 and CDR2 are SEHNR and FQNEAQ (reference sequence). The CDR3 bases are TGTGCCAGCAGCTTAGAATTACTGCGGACAGGGGCCGGAAACACCATATATTTT. Translation gives CASSLELLRTGAGNTIYF.

The chain links TRBV2 to TRBJ2-1, with TRBD2 matching over 11 bases. Germline CDR1 and CDR2: SNHLY and FYNNEI. The CDR3 covers 14 residues. The ends lost 7 bases at V and 7 bases at J; junction bases unmatched: 6. The CDR3 region is CASKGGLAENEQFF. CDR3 DNA sequence: TGTGCCAGCAAGGGGGGACTAGCGGAGAATGAGCAGTTCTTC.

V and J are TRBV19 and TRBJ1-1; tentatively, D is TRBD1 (6 bases). The CDR3 is 14 residues long. With 5 bases removed from V and 5 bases from J, the gap between germline ends came to 15 bases. CDR1 is LNHDA, CDR2 SQIVND, per germline (reference sequence). The CDR3 nucleotides read TGTGCCAGTAGTGCAAGGACAGACGGTACTGAAGCTTTCTTT. Its translation is CASSARTDGTEAFF.

The rearrangement joins TRBV6-5 to TRBJ2-1; 8 positions agree with TRBD1. Germline V gene sequence: CDR1 MNHEY, CDR2 SVGAGI. The CDR3 contains 15 residues. The junction had 4 bases not matched to a gene; V was cut back by 0 bases and J by 6 bases. The chain's CDR3 is CASSYSGTGPNEQFF. CDR3 DNA sequence: TGTGCCAGCAGTTACTCAGGGACAGGCCCCAATGAGCAGTTCTTC.

The chain links TRBV7-8 to TRBJ2-2, with TRBD2 as a possible D gene (6 bases). CDR1 and CDR2 (germline): SGHVS, FQNEAQ. This CDR3 comprises 15 residues. The V gene lost 4 bases and the J gene lost 2 bases, with 11 bases spanning the gap. CDR3 residues: CASSYQGLNTGELFF. The CDR3 coding sequence is TGTGCCAGCAGCTACCAGGGACTTAACACCGGGGAGCTGTTTTTT.

This clone is a singleton in its sample. The same CDR3 is also encoded by other DNA sequences in this sample. This chain uses TRBV5-1 with TRBJ2-1; 11 bases match TRBD2. V trimming: 1 base; J trimming: 7 bases; junction bases outside the gene matches: 1. Germline CDR1 is SGHRS and CDR2 is YFSETQ. This CDR3 has 14 residues. The CDR3 nucleotides read TGCGCCAGCAGCTTGCTAGCGGGAGGAAATGAGCAGTTCTTC. Amino acids: CASSLLAGGNEQFF.

The rearrangement uses TRBV27 and TRBJ1-1, with D possibly being TRBD1 (5 bases). This CDR3 region has 13 residues. Trimming cost V 6 bases and J 5 bases, with 13 bases left between them. In germline, CDR1 is MNHEY, CDR2 SMNVEV (reference sequence). CDR3 coding DNA: TGTGCCAGCAGGGACGGGGGAGGTACTGAAGCTTTCTTT. Its translation: CASRDGGGTEAFF.

The chain carries TRBV2 and TRBJ2-7, with TRBD1 matching 8 bases. The V segment lost 7 bases and the J segment 4 bases; nucleotides outside the gene matches: 6. Germline assignment: CDR1 SNHLY and CDR2 FYNNEI. This CDR3 contains 13 residues. The CDR3 spells CASTYDRGYEQYF. CDR3 DNA: TGTGCCAGCACATATGACAGGGGATACGAGCAGTACTTC. The full variable domain, its missing parts supplied by reference TRBV2 and TRBJ2-7, is EPEVTQTPSHQVTQMGQEVILRCVPISNHLYFYWYRQILGQKVEFLVSFYNNEISEKSEIFDDQFSVERPDGSNFTLKIRSTKLEDSAMYFCASTYDRGYEQYFGPGTRLTVT.

This clone was seen a few times. The CDR3 is CASSPGQRNQPQHF. The CDR3 DNA reads TGTGCCAGCAGTCCGGGACAGAGAAATCAGCCCCAGCATTTT. J is TRBJ1-5 and V is TRBV6-2 or TRBV6-3; 7 bases are shared with TRBD1. The CDR3 consists of 14 residues. The ends lost 5 bases at V and 4 bases at J; junction bases unmatched: 5. The germline V gene has CDR1 MNHEY and CDR2 SVGEGT.

The chain is built from TRBV19 and TRBJ1-2; 9 nucleotides align to TRBD1. The germline gives CDR1 LNHDA, CDR2 SQIVND (reference sequence). The V and J ends lost 6 bases and 4 bases, in that order; junction bases with no gene match: 6. The CDR3 loop spans 14 amino acids. CDR3 sequence: CASRKQGAAYGYTF. The CDR3 bases are TGTGCCAGTAGAAAACAGGGGGCGGCCTATGGCTACACCTTC. The full variable domain, with the rest looked up from reference TRBV19 and TRBJ1-2, is DGGITQSPKYLFRKEGQNVTLSCEQNLNHDAMYWYRQDPGQGLRLIYYSQIVNDFQKGDIAEGYSVSREKKESFPLTVTSAQKNPTAFYLCASRKQGAAYGYTFGSGTRLTVV.

Details on this clone: Other nucleotide sequences from this sample produce the same CDR3. J is TRBJ1-1 and V is TRBV5-1, with a possible D match to TRBD1 (5 bases). The CDR3 runs to 15 residues. V was clipped by 0 bases and J by 1 base, with 10 bases between them. Germline CDR1 and CDR2: SGHRS and YFSETQ. CDR3 coding DNA: TGCGCCAGCAGCTTGGCCGGCGGGGGGAACACTGAAGCTTTCTTT. It translates to CASSLAGGGNTEAFF.

This clone appeared a few times. The chain links TRBV28 to TRBJ1-1; D possibly corresponds to TRBD1 (5 bases). Per germline, CDR1 MDHEN and CDR2 SYDVKM. V was shortened by 4 bases and J by 1 base, with 7 bases between the two germline ends. There are 13 residues in the CDR3. CDR3 sequence (DNA): TGTGCCAGCAGTTCACAGGCGAACACTGAAGCTTTCTTT. This sequence encodes CASSSQANTEAFF.

The CDR3 sequence: CASSPNSGGDYYGYTF. The CDR3 region has the DNA TGTGCCAGTAGTCCAAATTCCGGGGGGGACTACTATGGCTACACCTTC. The chain links TRBV19 to TRBJ1-2, with D tentatively TRBD1 (5 bases). The V gene's germline CDR1 is LNHDA and CDR2 SQIVND (reference sequence). The CDR3 loop spans 16 amino acids. Deletions cut 5 bases from V and 3 bases from J, with 19 bases between.

This rearrangement joins TRBV9 to TRBJ1-5; unclear D gene. The CDR3 extends over 15 amino acids. The V end was cut by 0 bases, the J end by 1 base, with 8 bases between. Germline V gene lookup returns CDR1 SGDLS and CDR2 YYNGEE. CDR3 residues: CASSVDPGSNQPQHF. The CDR3 bases are TGTGCCAGCAGCGTAGACCCGGGGAGCAATCAGCCCCAGCATTTT.

The table lists this clone with a count of one. V and J are TRBV27 and TRBJ2-7; the match to TRBD1 covers 10 bases. Germline loops: CDR1 MNHEY, CDR2 SMNVEV (reference sequence). CDR3 length equals 15 residues. V shed 3 bases and J 4 bases; nucleotides not matched to a gene: 6. Here the CDR3 DNA reads TGTGCCAGCAGTTTCGGACAGGGGGGAATTTACGAGCAGTACTTC. It yields the protein CASSFGQGGIYEQYF.

The rearrangement joins TRBV19 to TRBJ2-4, with D possibly being TRBD2 (5 bases). CDR1 and CDR2 (germline): LNHDA, SQIVND (reference sequence). CDR3 size: 12 residues. CDR3 sequence: CGLNTAKNIQYF. The CDR3 bases are TGTGGACTAAATACAGCCAAAAACATTCAGTACTTC.

J is TRBJ2-2 and V is TRBV7-3, with D tentatively TRBD1 (6 bases). The CDR3 length is 13 residues. Germline assignment: CDR1 SGHTA and CDR2 FQGTGA. V was shortened by 5 bases and J by 5 bases, with 9 bases between the two germline ends. The CDR3 here is CASSRDRTGELFF. DNA of the CDR3: TGTGCCAGCAGCAGAGACAGGACCGGGGAGCTGTTTTTT.

The chain recombines TRBV28 with TRBJ1-5; TRBD1 is a possible D gene (5 bases). Germline V gene sequence: CDR1 MDHEN, CDR2 SYDVKM. The CDR3 has 15 amino acids. The ends were cut back, 5 bases at V and 2 bases at J, with 13 bases in the middle. The CDR3, as DNA: TGTGCCAGCAGTCGATACCAGGGTGGCAATCAGCCCCAGCATTTT. This sequence encodes CASSRYQGGNQPQHF.

The gene calls are TRBV27 and TRBJ2-1, with TRBD1 matching 7 bases. Unmatched junction bases numbered 10, after V lost 5 bases and J lost 9 bases. Germline values: CDR1 MNHEY, CDR2 SMNVEV (reference sequence). This CDR3 has 14 residues. The CDR3 protein is CASSRINRGFEQFF. DNA for the CDR3: TGTGCCAGCAGTCGAATCAACAGGGGTTTTGAGCAGTTCTTC.

This clone has only a few counts. CDR3: CASSHGQLNYGYTF. DNA for the CDR3: TGTGCCAGCAGCCACGGACAGCTTAACTATGGCTACACCTTC. This chain connects TRBV3-1 (or the pseudogene TRBV3-2) to TRBJ1-2, with D possibly being TRBD1 (6 bases). V lost 3 bases and J 1 base, leaving 9 bases between the germline ends. The CDR3 length is 14 residues. Germline CDR1 reads LGHDT; CDR2 reads YNNKEL (reference sequence).

The gene calls are TRBV28 and TRBJ2-7; 11 nucleotides match TRBD2. This CDR3 is built from 14 residues. V was pared by 2 bases and J by 3 bases, with 0 bases of the junction left unmatched. Germline V CDR1 and CDR2: MDHEN, SYDVKM. The CDR3 loop reads CASSLLAGGYEQYF. CDR3 nucleotides: TGTGCCAGCAGTTTACTAGCGGGAGGCTACGAGCAGTACTTC.

The chain links TRBV19 to TRBJ2-2; TRBD2 might be the D (6 bases). The CDR3 covers 14 residues. Germline V gene lookup returns CDR1 LNHDA and CDR2 SQIVND (reference sequence). With 3 bases removed from V and 5 bases from J, the gap between germline ends came to 10 bases. This CDR3 is CASSIFGGTGELFF. The CDR3 DNA is TGTGCCAGTAGTATTTTCGGGGGAACCGGGGAGCTGTTTTTT.

The chain links TRBV4-3 to TRBJ2-1, with 12 bases aligning to TRBD2. The germline V gene encodes CDR1 LGHNA and CDR2 YSLEER. J gave up 7 bases and V 0 bases, and 7 bases lay outside the gene matches. The CDR3 runs 17 residues. The CDR3 protein is CASSQDLKLAGGNEQFF. The CDR3 coding sequence is TGCGCCAGCAGCCAAGATCTTAAGCTAGCGGGGGGGAATGAGCAGTTCTTC.

The chain has TRBV28 and TRBJ1-1; 8 bases fit TRBD1. Germline V gene sequence: CDR1 MDHEN, CDR2 SYDVKM. The CDR3 runs to 15 residues. V lost 7 bases, J lost 2 bases, and 9 bases stayed unmatched. CDR3 amino acids: CASTTTGEGNTEAFF. The CDR3 bases are TGTGCCAGCACTACGACAGGGGAAGGTAACACTGAAGCTTTCTTT.

The chain couples TRBV5-1 to TRBJ1-1; unclear D gene. CDR3 length: 15 residues. Per germline, CDR1 SGHRS and CDR2 YFSETQ. Between the trimmed V and J ends, which lost 0 bases and 4 bases, there was a span of 13 bases. CDR3 sequence (DNA): TGCGCCAGCAGCTTGGGGGCAGTTCTGGGCACTGAAGCTTTCTTT. This gives the protein CASSLGAVLGTEAFF.

This clone was detected a few times. The chain recombines TRBV29-1 with TRBJ1-5, with 8 bases lining up with TRBD1. The length of the CDR3 is 13 residues. Losses at the gene ends were 4 bases for V and 5 bases for J; bases not matched to a gene: 4. CDR1 and CDR2 (germline): SQVTM, ANQGSEA. CDR3 region: CSVATGVDQPQHF. The CDR3 nucleotides are TGCAGCGTTGCGACAGGGGTGGATCAGCCCCAGCATTTT. The complete variable domain, with remaining parts taken from reference TRBV29-1 and TRBJ1-5, reads SAVISQKPSRDICQRGTSLTIQCQVDSQVTMMFWYRQQPGQSLTLIATANQGSEATYESGFVIDKFPISRPNLTFSTLTVSNMSPEDSSIYLCSVATGVDQPQHFGDGTRLSIL.